The source of this TCR beta chain is a study of vaccination and CD4 T cells after COVID-19. Study background: Every participant was given two doses of BNT162b2 or mRNA-1273 vaccine.

Treatment indicated: roughly nine-day PBMC culture with coronavirus spike peptide pools or control peptides (ViraFEST assay). The CDR3 contains 17 residues. Per the germline V gene, CDR1 is SGHVS and CDR2 is FNYEAQ. Trimming took off 5 bases at V and 3 bases at J, with 21 bases between the two ends. An Oncomine TCR Beta short-read assay was used to sequence the DNA from cultured CD4+ T cells. TCRdb reanalysed the PCR reads using MiXCR and keeps one entry per CDR3 protein. Here the sample spans about 18,000 distinct CDR3 sequences, over 75% being singletons. With regard to this clonotype: Its target is not known.

The V and J genes are TRBV7-6 and TRBJ2-3; D is perhaps TRBD2 (7 bases). The input for sequencing was CD4+ T cells from blood, cultured in vitro, taken after SARS-CoV-2 vaccination. This receptor was identified in a human donor who received a COVID-19 vaccine. Here the CDR3 reads CASSPGSGGRRTDTQYF. CDR3 sequence (DNA): TGTGCCAGCAGCCCCGGGTCGGGGGGCAGGAGGACAGATACGCAGTATTTT. Supplemented by reference TRBV7-6 and TRBJ2-3, the full variable domain reads GAGVSQSPRYKVTKRGQDVALRCDPISGHVSLYWYRQALGQGPEFLTYFNYEAQQDKSGLPNDRFSAERPEGSISTLTIQRTEQRDSAMYRCASSPGSGGRRTDTQYFGPGTRLTVL.